This is a list of T cell receptor beta chains from one sample in a study of CD8 T cells in Susac syndrome. Using its own MiXCR run on the immunoSEQ multiplex PCR reads, TCRdb lists one record per CDR3 protein. The sample contains over 95,000 distinct CDR3 sequences, 85% to 95% of which appear only once. The sample taken for sequencing was CD8+ T cells from PBMCs. The receptor source for this set is a human donor in good health. The CDR3 runs from the conserved cysteine through the conserved F or W. The D gene is left open where the match is weak. A row's size may be missing; if present it is once, few, many or a size class.

CASSERNEQYF	TGTGCCAGCAGTGAACGTAACGAGCAGTACTTC	TRBJ2-7	TRBV2	-	-
CASSRDSLQETQYF	TGTGCCAGCAGCCGGGACAGCCTGCAAGAGACCCAGTACTTC	TRBJ2-5	TRBV12-3/TRBV12-4	-	TRBD1
CASSFQGAGELFF	TGTGCCAGCAGTTTTCAGGGGGCCGGGGAGCTGTTTTTT	TRBJ2-2	TRBV6-2/TRBV6-3	once	TRBD1
CASSAQLTGTADTQYF	TGCGCCAGCAGCGCTCAGTTGACAGGGACCGCAGATACGCAGTATTTT	TRBJ2-3	TRBV5-1	once	TRBD1
CASSYPTTGPLQETQYF	TGTGCCAGCAGTTACCCTACGACAGGGCCCCTTCAAGAGACCCAGTACTTC	TRBJ2-5	TRBV6-2/TRBV6-3	-	TRBD1
CASSLAPDRQETQYF	TGCGCCAGCAGCTTGGCCCCGGACAGACAAGAGACCCAGTACTTC	TRBJ2-5	TRBV5-1	-	-
CASSPLGPSSGNTIYF	TGTGCCAGCAGCCCCCTTGGACCGAGCTCTGGAAACACCATATATTTT	TRBJ1-3	TRBV14	-	-
CASSWTTEAFF	TGTGCCAGCAGTTGGACCACTGAAGCTTTCTTT	TRBJ1-1	TRBV6-2/TRBV6-3	-	-
CAWRGDRANTEAFF	TGTGCCTGGAGGGGGGACAGGGCAAACACTGAAGCTTTCTTT	TRBJ1-1	TRBV30	once	TRBD1
CASSLGQSGNTIYF	TGTGCCAGCAGCTTAGGACAGTCTGGAAACACCATATATTTT	TRBJ1-3	TRBV7-2	-	-
CASSYGRAYEQYF	TGTGCCAGCAGTTACGGACGAGCCTACGAGCAGTACTTC	TRBJ2-7	TRBV6-5	-	-
CASSYGVWQSGNTIYF	TGTGCCAGCAGTTACGGTGTATGGCAGTCTGGAAACACCATATATTTT	TRBJ1-3	TRBV6-5	-	-
CASGGYNEQFF	TGTGCCAGCGGGGGTTACAATGAGCAGTTCTTC	TRBJ2-1	TRBV7-2	-	-
CASSLSTGRNAQYF	TGTGCCAGCAGCTTAAGTACAGGGCGGAATGCGCAGTATTTT	TRBJ2-3	TRBV7-8	-	-
CASSSLRSGTTGEQYF	TGTGCCAGCAGCTCACTAAGGTCCGGGACTACGGGCGAGCAGTACTTC	TRBJ2-7	TRBV9	-	TRBD2